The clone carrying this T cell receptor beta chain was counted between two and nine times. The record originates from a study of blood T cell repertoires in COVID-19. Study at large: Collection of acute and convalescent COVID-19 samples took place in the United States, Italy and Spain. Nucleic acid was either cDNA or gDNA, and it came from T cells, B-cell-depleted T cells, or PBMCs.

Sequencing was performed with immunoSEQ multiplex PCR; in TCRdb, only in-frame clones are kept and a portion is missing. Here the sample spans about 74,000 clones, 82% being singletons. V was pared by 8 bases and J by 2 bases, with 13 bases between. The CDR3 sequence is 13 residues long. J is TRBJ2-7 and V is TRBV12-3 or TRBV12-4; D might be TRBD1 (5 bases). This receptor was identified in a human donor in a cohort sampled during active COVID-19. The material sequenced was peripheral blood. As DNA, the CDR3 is TGTGCCAGCCGCCCCGGACACGCCTACGAGCAGTACTTC. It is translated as CASRPGHAYEQYF.